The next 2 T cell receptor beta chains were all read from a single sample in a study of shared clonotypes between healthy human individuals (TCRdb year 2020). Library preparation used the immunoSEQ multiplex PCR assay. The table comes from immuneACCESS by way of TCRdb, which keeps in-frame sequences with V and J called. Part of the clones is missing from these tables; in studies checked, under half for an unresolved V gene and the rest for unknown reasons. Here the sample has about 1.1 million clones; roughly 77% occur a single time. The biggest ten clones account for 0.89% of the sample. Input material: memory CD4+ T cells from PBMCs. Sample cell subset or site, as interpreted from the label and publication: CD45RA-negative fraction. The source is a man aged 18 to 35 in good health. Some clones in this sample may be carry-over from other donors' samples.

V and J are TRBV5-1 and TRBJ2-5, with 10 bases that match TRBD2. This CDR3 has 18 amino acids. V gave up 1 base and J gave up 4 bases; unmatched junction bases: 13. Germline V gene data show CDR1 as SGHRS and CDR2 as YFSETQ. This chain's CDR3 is CASSLTSGRAGTGETQYF. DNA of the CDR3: TGCGCCAGCAGCTTGACAAGCGGGAGGGCGGGTACGGGAGAGACCCAGTACTTC. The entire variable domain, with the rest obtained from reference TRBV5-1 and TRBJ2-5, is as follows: KAGVTQTPRYLIKTRGQQVTLSCSPISGHRSVSWYQQTPGQGLQFLFEYFSETQRNKGNFPGRFSGRQFSNSRSEMNVSTLELGDSALYLCASSLTSGRAGTGETQYFGPGTRLLVL.

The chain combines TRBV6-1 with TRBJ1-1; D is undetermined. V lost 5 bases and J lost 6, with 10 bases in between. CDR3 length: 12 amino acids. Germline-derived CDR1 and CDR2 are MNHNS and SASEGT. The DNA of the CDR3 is TGTGCCAGCAGTCGACTTCTCTCTGAAGCTTTCTTT. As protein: CASSRLLSEAFF.